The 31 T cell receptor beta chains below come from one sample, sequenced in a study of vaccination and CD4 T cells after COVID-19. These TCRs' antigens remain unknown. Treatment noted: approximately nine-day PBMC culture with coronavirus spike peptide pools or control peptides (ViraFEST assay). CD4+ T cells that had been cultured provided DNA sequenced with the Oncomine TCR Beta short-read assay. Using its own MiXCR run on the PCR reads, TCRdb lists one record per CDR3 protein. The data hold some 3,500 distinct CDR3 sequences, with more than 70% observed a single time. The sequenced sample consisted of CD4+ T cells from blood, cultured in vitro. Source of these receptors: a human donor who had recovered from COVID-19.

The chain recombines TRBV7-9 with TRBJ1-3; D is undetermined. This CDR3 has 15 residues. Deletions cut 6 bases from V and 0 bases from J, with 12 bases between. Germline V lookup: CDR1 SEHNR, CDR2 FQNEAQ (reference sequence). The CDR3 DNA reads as TGTGCCAGCAGGGGCTATGGCTCCTCTGGAAACACCATATATTTT. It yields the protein CASRGYGSSGNTIYF.

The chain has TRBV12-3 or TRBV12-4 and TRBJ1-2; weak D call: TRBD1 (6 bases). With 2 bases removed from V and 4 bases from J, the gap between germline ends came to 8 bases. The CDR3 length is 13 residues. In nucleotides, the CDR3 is TGTGCCAGCAGTTTACAGGACAGCTATGGCTACACCTTC. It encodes CASSLQDSYGYTF.

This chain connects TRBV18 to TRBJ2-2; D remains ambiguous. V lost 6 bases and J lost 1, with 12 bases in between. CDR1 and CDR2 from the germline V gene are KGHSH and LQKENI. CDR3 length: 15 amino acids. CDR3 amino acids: CASSPTAQNTGELFF. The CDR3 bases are TGTGCCAGCTCTCCAACGGCTCAGAACACCGGGGAGCTGTTTTTT.

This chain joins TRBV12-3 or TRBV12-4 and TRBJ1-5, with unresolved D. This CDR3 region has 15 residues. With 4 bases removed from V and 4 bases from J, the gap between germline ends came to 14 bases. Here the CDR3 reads CASSSGISGNQPQHF. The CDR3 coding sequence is TGTGCCAGCAGTTCCGGGATTTCGGGGAATCAGCCCCAGCATTTT.

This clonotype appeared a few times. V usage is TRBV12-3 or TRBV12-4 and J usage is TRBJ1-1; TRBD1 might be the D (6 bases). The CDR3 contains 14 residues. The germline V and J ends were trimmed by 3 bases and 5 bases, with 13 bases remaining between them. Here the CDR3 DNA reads TGTGCCAGCAGTTTTTCGGGGGGCTTGACTGAAGCTTTCTTT. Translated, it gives CASSFSGGLTEAFF.

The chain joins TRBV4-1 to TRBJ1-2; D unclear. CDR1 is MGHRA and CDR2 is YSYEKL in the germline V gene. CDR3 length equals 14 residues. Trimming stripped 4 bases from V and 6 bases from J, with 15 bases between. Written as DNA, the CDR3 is TGCGCCAGCAGCCCCACAATGGGTACCAATGGCTACACCTTC. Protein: CASSPTMGTNGYTF.

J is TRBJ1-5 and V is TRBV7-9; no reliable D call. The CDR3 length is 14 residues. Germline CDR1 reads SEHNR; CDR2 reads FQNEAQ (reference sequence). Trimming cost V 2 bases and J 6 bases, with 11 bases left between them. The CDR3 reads CASSLPGLRQPQHF. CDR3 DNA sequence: TGTGCCAGCAGCTTACCAGGTTTGCGTCAGCCCCAGCATTTT.

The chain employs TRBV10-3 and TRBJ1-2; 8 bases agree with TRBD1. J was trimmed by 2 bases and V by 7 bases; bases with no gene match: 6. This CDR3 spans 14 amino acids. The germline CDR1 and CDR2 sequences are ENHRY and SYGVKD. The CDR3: CAIMRGQGNYGYTF. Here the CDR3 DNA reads TGTGCCATCATGCGAGGACAGGGCAACTATGGCTACACCTTC.

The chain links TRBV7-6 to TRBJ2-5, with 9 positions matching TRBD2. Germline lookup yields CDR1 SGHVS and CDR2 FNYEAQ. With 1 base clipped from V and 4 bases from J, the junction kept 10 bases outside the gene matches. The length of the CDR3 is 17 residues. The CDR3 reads CASSLGSAGGLRETQYF. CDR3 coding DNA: TGTGCCAGCAGCTTAGGGTCAGCGGGGGGCCTAAGAGAGACCCAGTACTTC.

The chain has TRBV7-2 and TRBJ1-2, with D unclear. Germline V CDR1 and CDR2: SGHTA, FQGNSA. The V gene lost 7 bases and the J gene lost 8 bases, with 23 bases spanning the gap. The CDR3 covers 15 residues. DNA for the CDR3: TGTGCCAGCACTTTAGAGCCGGAGGGAGTTGGGGGCTACACCTTC. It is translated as CASTLEPEGVGGYTF.

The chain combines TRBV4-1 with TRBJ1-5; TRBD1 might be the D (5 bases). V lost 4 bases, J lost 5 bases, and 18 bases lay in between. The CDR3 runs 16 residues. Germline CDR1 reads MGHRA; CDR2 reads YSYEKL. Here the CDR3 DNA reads TGCGCCAGCAGCCCTAGTCTCCGGGGCCCCGATCAGCCCCAGCATTTT. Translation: CASSPSLRGPDQPQHF.

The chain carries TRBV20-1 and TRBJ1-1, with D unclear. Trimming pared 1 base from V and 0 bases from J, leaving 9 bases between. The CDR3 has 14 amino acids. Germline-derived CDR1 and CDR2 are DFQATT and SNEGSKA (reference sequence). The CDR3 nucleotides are TGCAGTGCTAGAGGGGTGAAACTGAACACTGAAGCTTTCTTT. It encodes CSARGVKLNTEAFF.

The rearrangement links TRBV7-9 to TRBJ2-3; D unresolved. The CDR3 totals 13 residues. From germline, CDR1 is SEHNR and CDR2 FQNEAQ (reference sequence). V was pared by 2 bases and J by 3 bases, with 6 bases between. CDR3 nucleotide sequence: TGTGCCAGCAGCTTAACTGGTACAGATACGCAGTATTTT. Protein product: CASSLTGTDTQYF.

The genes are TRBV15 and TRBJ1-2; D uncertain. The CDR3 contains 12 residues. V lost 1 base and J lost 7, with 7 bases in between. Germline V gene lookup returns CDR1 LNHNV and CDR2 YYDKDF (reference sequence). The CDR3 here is CATSRVSAGYTF. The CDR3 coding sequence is TGTGCCACCAGCAGAGTCAGTGCTGGCTACACCTTC.

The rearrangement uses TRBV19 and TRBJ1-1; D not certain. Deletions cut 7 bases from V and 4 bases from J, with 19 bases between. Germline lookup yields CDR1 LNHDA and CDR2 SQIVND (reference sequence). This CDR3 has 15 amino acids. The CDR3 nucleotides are TGTGCCAGTACCCTAATGTCGGCGAGTAGCACTGAAGCTTTCTTT. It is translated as CASTLMSASSTEAFF. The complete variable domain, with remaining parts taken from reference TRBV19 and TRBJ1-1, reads DGGITQSPKYLFRKEGQNVTLSCEQNLNHDAMYWYRQDPGQGLRLIYYSQIVNDFQKGDIAEGYSVSREKKESFPLTVTSAQKNPTAFYLCASTLMSASSTEAFFGQGTRLTVV.

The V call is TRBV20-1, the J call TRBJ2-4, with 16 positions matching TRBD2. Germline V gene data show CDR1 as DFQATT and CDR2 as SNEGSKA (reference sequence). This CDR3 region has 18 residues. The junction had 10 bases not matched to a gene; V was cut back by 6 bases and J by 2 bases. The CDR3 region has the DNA TGCAGTGCCCCGCCGGGACTAGCGGGGGGGAGAACCAAAAACATTCAGTACTTC. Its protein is CSAPPGLAGGRTKNIQYF.

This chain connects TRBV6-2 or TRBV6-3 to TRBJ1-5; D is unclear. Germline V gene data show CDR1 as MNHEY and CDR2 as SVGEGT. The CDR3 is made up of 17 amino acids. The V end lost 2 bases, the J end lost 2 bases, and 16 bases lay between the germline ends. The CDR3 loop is CASSYPVRQGGNQPQHF. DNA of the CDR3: TGTGCCAGCAGTTACCCGGTACGACAAGGTGGCAATCAGCCCCAGCATTTT.

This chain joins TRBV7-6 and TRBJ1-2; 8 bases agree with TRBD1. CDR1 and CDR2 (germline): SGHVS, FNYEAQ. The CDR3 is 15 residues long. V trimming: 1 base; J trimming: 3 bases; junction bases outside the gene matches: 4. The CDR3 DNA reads TGTGCCAGCAGCTTAGGTCAGGGGGCTTACTATGGCTACACCTTC. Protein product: CASSLGQGAYYGYTF.

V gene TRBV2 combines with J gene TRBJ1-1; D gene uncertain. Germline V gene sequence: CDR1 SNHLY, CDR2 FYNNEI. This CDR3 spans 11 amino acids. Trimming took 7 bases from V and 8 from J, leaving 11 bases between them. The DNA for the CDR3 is TGTGCCAGCATTGTGGGAACAGAAGCTTTCTTT. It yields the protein CASIVGTEAFF. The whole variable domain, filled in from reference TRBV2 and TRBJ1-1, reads EPEVTQTPSHQVTQMGQEVILRCVPISNHLYFYWYRQILGQKVEFLVSFYNNEISEKSEIFDDQFSVERPDGSNFTLKIRSTKLEDSAMYFCASIVGTEAFFGQGTRLTVV.

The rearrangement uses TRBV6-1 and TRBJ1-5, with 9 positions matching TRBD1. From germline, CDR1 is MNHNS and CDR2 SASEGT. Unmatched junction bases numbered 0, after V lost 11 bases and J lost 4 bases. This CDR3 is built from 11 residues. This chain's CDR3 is CAGQGNQPQHF. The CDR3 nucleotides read TGTGCCGGACAGGGGAATCAGCCCCAGCATTTT.

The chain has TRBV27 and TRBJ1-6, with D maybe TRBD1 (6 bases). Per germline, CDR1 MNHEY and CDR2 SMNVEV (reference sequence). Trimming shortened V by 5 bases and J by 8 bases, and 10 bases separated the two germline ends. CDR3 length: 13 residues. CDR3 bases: TGTGCCAGCAGTCCGCGGACAGATTCACCCCTCCACTTT. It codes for CASSPRTDSPLHF.

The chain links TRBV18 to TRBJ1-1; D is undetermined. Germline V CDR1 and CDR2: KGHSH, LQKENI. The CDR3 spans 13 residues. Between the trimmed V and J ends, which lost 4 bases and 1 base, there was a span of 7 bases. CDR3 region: CASSLAGNTEAFF. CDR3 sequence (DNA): TGTGCCAGCTCACTAGCAGGGAACACTGAAGCTTTCTTT.

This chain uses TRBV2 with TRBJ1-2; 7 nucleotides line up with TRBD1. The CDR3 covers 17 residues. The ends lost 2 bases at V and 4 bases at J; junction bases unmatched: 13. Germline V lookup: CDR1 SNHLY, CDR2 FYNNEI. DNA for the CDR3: TGTGCCAGCAGTGAATTCCCCAGACAGGGCCCTCCCTATGGCTACACCTTC. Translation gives CASSEFPRQGPPYGYTF.

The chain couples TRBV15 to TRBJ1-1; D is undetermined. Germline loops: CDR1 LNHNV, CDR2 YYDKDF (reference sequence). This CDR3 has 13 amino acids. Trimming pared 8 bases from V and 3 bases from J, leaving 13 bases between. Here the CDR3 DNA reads TGTGCCACCCGTAAAAGGGATGACACTGAAGCTTTCTTT. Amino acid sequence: CATRKRDDTEAFF. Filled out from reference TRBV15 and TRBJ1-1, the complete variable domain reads DAMVIQNPRYQVTQFGKPVTLSCSQTLNHNVMYWYQQKSSQAPKLLFHYYDKDFNNEADTPDNFQSRRPNTSFCFLDIRSPGLGDTAMYLCATRKRDDTEAFFGQGTRLTVV.

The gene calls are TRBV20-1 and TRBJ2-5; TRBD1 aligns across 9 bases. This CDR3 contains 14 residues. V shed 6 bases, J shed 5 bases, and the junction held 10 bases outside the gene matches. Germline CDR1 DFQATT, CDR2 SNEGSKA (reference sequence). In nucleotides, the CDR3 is TGCAGTGCAGACTACAGGGGGCGAAGGGAGACCCAGTACTTC. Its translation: CSADYRGRRETQYF.

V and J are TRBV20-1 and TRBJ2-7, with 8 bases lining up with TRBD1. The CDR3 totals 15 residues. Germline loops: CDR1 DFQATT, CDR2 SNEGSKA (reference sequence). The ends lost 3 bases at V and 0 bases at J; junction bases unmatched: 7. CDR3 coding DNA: TGCAGTGCTAGCACCCGGGACAGGAGCTCCTACGAGCAGTACTTC. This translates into CSASTRDRSSYEQYF.

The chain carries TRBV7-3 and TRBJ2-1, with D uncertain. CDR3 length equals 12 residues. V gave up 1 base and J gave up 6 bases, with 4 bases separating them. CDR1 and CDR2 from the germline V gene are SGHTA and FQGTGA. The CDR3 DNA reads TGTGCCAGCAGCTTAAGCAGCAATGAGCAGTTCTTC. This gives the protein CASSLSSNEQFF.

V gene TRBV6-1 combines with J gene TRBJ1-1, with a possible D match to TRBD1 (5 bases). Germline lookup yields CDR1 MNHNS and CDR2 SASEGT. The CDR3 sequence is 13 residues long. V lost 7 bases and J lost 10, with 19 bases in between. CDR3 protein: CASNPSRAGRAFF. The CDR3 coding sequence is TGTGCCAGCAATCCGAGTCGGGCAGGGAGAGCTTTCTTT.

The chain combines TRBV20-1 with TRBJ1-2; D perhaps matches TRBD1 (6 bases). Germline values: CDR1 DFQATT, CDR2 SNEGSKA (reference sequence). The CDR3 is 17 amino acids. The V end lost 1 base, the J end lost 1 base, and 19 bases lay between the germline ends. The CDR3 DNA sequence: TGCAGTGCTAGAGTTTCGGGTTGGAGGGGGGGTAACTATGGCTACACCTTC. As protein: CSARVSGWRGGNYGYTF.

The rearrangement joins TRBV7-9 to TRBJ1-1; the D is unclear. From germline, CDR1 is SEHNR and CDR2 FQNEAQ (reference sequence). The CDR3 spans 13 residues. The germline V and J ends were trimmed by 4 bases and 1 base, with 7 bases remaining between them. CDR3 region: CASSSGSNTEAFF. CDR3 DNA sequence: TGTGCCAGCAGCTCGGGGTCGAACACTGAAGCTTTCTTT. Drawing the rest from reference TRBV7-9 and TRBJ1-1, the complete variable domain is DTGVSQNPRHKITKRGQNVTFRCDPISEHNRLYWYRQTLGQGPEFLTYFQNEAQLEKSRLLSDRFSAERPKGSFSTLEIQRTEQGDSAMYLCASSSGSNTEAFFGQGTRLTVV.

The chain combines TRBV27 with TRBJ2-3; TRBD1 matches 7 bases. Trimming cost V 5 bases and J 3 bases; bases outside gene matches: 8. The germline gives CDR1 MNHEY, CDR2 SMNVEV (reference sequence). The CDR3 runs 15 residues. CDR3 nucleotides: TGTGCCAGCAGTAAGAGGGGGCTTGGAACAGATACGCAGTATTTT. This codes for CASSKRGLGTDTQYF.